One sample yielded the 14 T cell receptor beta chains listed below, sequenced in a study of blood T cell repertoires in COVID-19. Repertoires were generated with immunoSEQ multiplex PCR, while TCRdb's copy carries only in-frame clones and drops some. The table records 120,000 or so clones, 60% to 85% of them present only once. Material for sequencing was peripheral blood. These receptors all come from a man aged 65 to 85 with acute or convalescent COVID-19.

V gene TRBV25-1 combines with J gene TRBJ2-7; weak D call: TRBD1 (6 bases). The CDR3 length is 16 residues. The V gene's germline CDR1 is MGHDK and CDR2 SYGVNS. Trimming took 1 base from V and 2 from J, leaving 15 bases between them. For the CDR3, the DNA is TGTGCCAGCAGTGAATCTCCGGGACAATCTACCTACGAGCAGTACTTC. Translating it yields CASSESPGQSTYEQYF.

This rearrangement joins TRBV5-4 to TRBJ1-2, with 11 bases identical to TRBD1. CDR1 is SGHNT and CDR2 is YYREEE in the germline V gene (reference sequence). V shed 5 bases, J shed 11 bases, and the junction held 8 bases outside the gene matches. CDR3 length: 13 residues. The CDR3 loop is CASRLPGQGGYTF. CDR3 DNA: TGTGCCAGCAGGCTTCCGGGACAGGGGGGGTACACCTTC.

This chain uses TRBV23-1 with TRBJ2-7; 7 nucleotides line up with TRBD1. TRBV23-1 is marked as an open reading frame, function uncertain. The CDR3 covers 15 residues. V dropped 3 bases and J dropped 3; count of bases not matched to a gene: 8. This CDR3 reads CASSHHNRGLYEQYF. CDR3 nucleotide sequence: TGCGCCAGCAGTCACCACAACAGGGGCCTCTACGAGCAGTACTTC.

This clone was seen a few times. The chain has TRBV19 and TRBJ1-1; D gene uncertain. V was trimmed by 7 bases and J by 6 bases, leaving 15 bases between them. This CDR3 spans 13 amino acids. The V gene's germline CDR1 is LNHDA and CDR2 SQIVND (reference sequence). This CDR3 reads CASKDAPAAEAFF. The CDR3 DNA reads TGTGCCAGTAAGGATGCCCCTGCGGCTGAAGCTTTCTTT.

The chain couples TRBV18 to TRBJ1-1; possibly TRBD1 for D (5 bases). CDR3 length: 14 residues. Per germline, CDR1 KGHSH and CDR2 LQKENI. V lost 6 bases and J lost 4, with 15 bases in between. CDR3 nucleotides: TGTGCCAGCTCCCCGGGGGGGAGGGGCACTGAAGCTTTCTTT. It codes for CASSPGGRGTEAFF.

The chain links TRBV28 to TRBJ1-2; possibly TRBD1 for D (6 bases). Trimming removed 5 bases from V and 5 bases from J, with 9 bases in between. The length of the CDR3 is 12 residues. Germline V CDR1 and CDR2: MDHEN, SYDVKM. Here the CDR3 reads CASSPQGYGYTF. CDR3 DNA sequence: TGTGCCAGCAGTCCACAGGGTTATGGCTACACCTTC.

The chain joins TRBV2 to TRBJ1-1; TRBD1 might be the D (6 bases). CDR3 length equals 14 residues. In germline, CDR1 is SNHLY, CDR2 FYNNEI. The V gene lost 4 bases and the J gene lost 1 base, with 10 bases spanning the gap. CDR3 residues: CASSVGGANTEAFF. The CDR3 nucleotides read TGTGCCAGCAGTGTTGGGGGGGCGAACACTGAAGCTTTCTTT.

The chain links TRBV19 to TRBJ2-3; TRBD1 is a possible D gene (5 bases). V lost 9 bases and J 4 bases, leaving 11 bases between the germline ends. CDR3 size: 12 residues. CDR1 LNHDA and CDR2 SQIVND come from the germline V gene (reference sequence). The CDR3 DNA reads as TGTGCCAGCGCCCCGACAGCAGATACGCAGTATTTT. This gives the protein CASAPTADTQYF.

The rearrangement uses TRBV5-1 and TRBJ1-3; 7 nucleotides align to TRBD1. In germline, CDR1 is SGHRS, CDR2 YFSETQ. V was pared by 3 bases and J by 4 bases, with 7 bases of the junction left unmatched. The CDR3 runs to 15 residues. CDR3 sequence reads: CASSSRGTEGNTIYF. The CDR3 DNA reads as TGCGCCAGCAGCTCCCGGGGGACAGAAGGAAACACCATATATTTT.

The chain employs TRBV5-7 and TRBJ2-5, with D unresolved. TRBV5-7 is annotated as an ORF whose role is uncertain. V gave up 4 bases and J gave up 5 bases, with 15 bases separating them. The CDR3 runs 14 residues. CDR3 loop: CASSPVVAAETQYF. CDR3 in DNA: TGTGCCAGCAGCCCCGTGGTGGCGGCGGAGACCCAGTACTTC.

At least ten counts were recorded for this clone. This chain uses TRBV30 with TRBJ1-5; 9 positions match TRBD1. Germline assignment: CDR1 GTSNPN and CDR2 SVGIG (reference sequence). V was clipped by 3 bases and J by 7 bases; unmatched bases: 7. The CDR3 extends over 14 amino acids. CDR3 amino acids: CAWRQQGAQQPQHF. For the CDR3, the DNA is TGTGCCTGGAGGCAACAGGGGGCGCAGCAGCCCCAGCATTTT. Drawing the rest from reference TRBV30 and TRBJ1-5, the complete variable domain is SQTIHQWPATLVQPVGSPLSLECTVEGTSNPNLYWYRQAAGRGLQLLFYSVGIGQISSEVPQNLSASRPQDRQFILSSKKLLLSDSGFYLCAWRQQGAQQPQHFGDGTRLSIL.

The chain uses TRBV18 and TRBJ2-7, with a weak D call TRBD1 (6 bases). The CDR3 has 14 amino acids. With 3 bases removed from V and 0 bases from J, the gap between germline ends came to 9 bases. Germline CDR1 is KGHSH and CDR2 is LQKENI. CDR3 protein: CASSPDSISYEQYF. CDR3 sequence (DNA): TGTGCCAGCTCACCGGACAGTATCTCCTACGAGCAGTACTTC.

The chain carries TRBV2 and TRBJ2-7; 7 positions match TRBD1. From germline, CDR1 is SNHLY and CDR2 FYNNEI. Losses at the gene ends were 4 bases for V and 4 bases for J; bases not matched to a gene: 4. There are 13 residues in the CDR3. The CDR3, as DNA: TGTGCCAGCAGTGGTGGGACAGATTACGAGCAGTACTTC. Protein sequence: CASSGGTDYEQYF.

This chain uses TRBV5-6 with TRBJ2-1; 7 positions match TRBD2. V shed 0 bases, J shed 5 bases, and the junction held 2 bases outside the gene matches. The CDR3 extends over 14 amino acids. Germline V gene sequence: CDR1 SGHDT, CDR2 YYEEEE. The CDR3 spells CASSLASGHNEQFF. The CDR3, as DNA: TGTGCCAGCAGCTTGGCTAGCGGCCACAATGAGCAGTTCTTC.